The sequence of this T cell receptor (beta chain) was determined in a study of cytomegalovirus exposure and HLA in healthy donors. On the study more broadly: Earlier work reported around 110 million unique TCR beta sequences from about 180 million T cells.

V was pared by 2 bases and J by 0 bases, with 10 bases of the junction left unmatched. This CDR3 has 19 amino acids. Germline CDR1 and CDR2: SGHTA and FQGNSA. Primers for the PCR totalled 60 Vbeta and 13 Jbeta. Some clones are missing from TCRdb's copy, which holds only in-frame ones; the method was immunoSEQ multiplex PCR. The repertoire table contains fewer than 100,000 clones. This sequence joins TRBV7-2 and TRBJ2-7; TRBD2 matches at 13 bases. Sequencing was carried out using PBMCs. The TCR was taken from a man aged 45-60 years in good health and CMV-seronegative. As DNA, the CDR3 is TGTGCCAGCAGCTTACCGACTAGCGGGGGGTCCGCGGGCTCCTACGAGCAGTACTTC. Its translation: CASSLPTSGGSAGSYEQYF.